This T cell receptor (beta chain) was retrieved from a study of CD8+ T cells in alopecia areata. Study outcomes and limitations: Sharing of TCR sequences between patients (possibly for HLA-related reasons) was less clear than in mice.

Noted treatment: oral pan-JAK inhibitor, 5-10 mg twice daily. Once RNA had been extracted, it was reverse transcribed into cDNA to act as the sequencing template. Assay: immunoSEQ multiplex PCR; the TCRdb copy retains only in-frame clones and omits some. The table has about 180,000 clones, roughly 46% seen once. Regarding this clone: The antigen remains unidentified.

Trimming pared 6 bases from V and 6 bases from J, leaving 12 bases between. This CDR3 comprises 13 residues. Germline V gene data show CDR1 as PRHDT and CDR2 as FYEKMQ (reference sequence). The sample here was CD8+ T cells sorted from blood, taken around week 53, from a patient treated with tofacitinib. The TCR comes from a human donor with alopecia areata. The chain combines TRBV13 with TRBJ1-3, with D perhaps matching TRBD1 (6 bases). CDR3 region: CASSWDIENTIYF. The CDR3 bases are TGTGCCAGCAGTTGGGACATTGAAAACACCATATATTTT.